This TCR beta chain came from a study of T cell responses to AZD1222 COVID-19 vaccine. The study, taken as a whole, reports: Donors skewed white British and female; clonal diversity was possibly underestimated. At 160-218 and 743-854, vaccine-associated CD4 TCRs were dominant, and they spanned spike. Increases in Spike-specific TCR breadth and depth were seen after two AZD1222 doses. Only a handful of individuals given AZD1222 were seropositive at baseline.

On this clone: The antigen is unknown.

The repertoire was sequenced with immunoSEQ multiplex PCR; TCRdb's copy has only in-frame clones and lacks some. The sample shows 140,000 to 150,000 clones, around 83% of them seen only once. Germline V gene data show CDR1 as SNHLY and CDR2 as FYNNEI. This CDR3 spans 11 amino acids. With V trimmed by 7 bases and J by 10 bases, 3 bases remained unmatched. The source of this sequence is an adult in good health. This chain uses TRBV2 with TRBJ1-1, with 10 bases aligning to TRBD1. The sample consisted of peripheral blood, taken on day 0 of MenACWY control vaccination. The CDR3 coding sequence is TGTGCCAGCATGTGGGACAGGGGAGCTTTCTTT. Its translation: CASMWDRGAFF.